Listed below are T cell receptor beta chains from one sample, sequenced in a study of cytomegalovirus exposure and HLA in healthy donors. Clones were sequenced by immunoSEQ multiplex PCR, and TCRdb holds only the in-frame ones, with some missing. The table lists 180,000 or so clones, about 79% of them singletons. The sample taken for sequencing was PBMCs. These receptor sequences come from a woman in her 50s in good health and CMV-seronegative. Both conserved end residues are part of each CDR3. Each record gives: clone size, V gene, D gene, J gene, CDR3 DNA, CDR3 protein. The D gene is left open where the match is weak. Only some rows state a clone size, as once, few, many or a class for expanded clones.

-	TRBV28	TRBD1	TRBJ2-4	TGTGCCAGCAGAACACAGGGGACAGGAAAAAACATTCAGTACTTC	CASRTQGTGKNIQYF
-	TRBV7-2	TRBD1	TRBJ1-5	TGTGCCAGCAGCTTAGACACCGGGACAGGGAATCAGCCCCAGCATTTT	CASSLDTGTGNQPQHF
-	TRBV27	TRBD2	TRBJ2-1	TGTGCCAGCAGTTCCGGGACTAGGGTGGGTGAGCAGTTCTTC	CASSSGTRVGEQFF
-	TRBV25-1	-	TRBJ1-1	TGTGCCAGCAGCCGACTCCCCGGGGACACTGAAGCTTTCTTT	CASSRLPGDTEAFF
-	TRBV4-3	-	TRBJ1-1	TGCGCCAGCAGCCAAGATTACAGGGACACTGAAGCTTTCTTT	CASSQDYRDTEAFF
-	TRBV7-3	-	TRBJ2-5	TGTGCCAGCAGCTTATCCGGACGGGAATTGGAGACCCAGTACTTC	CASSLSGRELETQYF
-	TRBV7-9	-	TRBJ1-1	TGTTCCAGCAGCTTATATAGGGGGGGGTCATCCGAAGCTTTCTTT	CSSSLYRGGSSEAFF
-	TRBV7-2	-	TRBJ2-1	TGTGCCAGCAGATATTACGTCCCTGTTGGAGACTCTCGCTACAATGAGCAGTTCTTC	CASRYYVPVGDSRYNEQFF
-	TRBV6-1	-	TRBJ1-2	TGTGCCAGTTCAGGGTCTCTGTATGGCTACACCTTC	CASSGSLYGYTF
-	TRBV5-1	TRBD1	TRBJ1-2	TGCGCCAGCAGACAGGGGGAGTTAGCTAACTATGGCTACACCTTC	CASRQGELANYGYTF
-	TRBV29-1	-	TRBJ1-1	TGCAGCGTTGAACGGCGGCTGAACACTGAAGCTTTCTTT	CSVERRLNTEAFF
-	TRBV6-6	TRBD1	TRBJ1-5	TGTGCCAGCAGTCACTGGACAGGGGCTAATCAGCCCCAGCATTTT	CASSHWTGANQPQHF
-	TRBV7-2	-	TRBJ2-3	TGTGCCAGCAGCTTAGTTCAGGGATCTAGCACAGATACGCAGTATTTT	CASSLVQGSSTDTQYF
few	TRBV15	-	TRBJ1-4	TGTGCCACCAGCAGAGGGGGGGGGACGCTCGAAAAACTGTTTTTT	CATSRGGGTLEKLFF
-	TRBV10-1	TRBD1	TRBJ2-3	TGCGCCAGCAGTGAGCCGCGGGGGACAGGGATCGATACGCAGTATTTT	CASSEPRGTGIDTQYF
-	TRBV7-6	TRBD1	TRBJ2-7	TGTGCCAGCAGCACAGGACAGGGGGTTTCCTACGAGCAGTACTTC	CASSTGQGVSYEQYF
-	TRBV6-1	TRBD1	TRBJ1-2	TGTGCCAGCAGTGATGGGGGACAGGGGGGCCTCACCTTC	CASSDGGQGGLTF
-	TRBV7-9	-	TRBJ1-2	TGTTCCAGCAGCCCTACGGAGAGGACCTTC	CSSSPTERTF
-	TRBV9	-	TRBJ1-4	TGTGCCAGCAGCGTAGACGAGGCTAATGAAAAACTGTTTTTT	CASSVDEANEKLFF
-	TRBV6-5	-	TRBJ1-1	TGTGCCAGCAGCAAGACAGGGAACACTGAAGCTTTCTTT	CASSKTGNTEAFF
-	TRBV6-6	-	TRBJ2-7	TGTGCCAGCAGTTACTCAGGGGCGTTAGACTACGAGCAGTACTTC	CASSYSGALDYEQYF
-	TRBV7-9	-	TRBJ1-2	TGTGCCAGCAGCGCCGCTATGGGAGAATCTAACTATGGCTACACCTTC	CASSAAMGESNYGYTF
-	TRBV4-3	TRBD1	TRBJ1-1	TGCGCCAGCAGCCTCACCGAAAGACAGGGTAACACTGAAGCTTTCTTT	CASSLTERQGNTEAFF
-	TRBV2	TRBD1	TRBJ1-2	TGTGCCAGCAGTGAAAGACAGGGAAATGGCTACACCTTC	CASSERQGNGYTF
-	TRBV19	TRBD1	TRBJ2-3	TGTGCCAGTAGTTTAAGACAGGGCCTTAGCACAGATACGCAGTATTTT	CASSLRQGLSTDTQYF
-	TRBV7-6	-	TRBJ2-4	TGTGCCAGCAGCTTAAACTCCAAGCACATTCAGTACTTC	CASSLNSKHIQYF
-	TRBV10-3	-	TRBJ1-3	TGTGCCATATACGGGGGATACGGAAACACCATATATTTT	CAIYGGYGNTIYF
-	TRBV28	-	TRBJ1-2	TGTGCCAGCAGACCTATACAGGGAAGTGGCTATGGCTACACCTTC	CASRPIQGSGYGYTF
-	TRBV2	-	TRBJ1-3	TGTGCCAGCAGTGAGCGACAGAGCAGAGACACCATATATTTT	CASSERQSRDTIYF
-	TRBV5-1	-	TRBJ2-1	TGCGCCAGCACTCGGGAGTCCCTCTACAATGAGCAGTTCTTC	CASTRESLYNEQFF
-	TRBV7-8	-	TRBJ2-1	TGTGCCAGCAGCGCACAGCCCAATGAGCAGTTCTTC	CASSAQPNEQFF
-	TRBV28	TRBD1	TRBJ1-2	TGTGCCAGCAGACGCGGACAGGGGGTTTATGGCTACACCTTC	CASRRGQGVYGYTF
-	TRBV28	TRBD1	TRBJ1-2	TGTGCCAGCAGTTCCGGGACAGGGCTTAACTATGGCTACACCTTC	CASSSGTGLNYGYTF
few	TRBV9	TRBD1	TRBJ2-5	TGTGCCAGCAGCGTAGCTAAGCAGGGGGCACAGACCCAGTACTTC	CASSVAKQGAQTQYF
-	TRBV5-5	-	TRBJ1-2	TGTGCCAGCAGCTGGAGACCAGGGGACCCTAACTATGGCTACACCTTC	CASSWRPGDPNYGYTF
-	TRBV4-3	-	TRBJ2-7	TGCGCCAGCAGCCAAGTCAACTTTCCCTACGAGCAGTACTTC	CASSQVNFPYEQYF
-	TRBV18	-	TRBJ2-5	TGTGCCAGCTCACCCCAAGTTACTAGCAGCCAAGAGACCCAGTACTTC	CASSPQVTSSQETQYF